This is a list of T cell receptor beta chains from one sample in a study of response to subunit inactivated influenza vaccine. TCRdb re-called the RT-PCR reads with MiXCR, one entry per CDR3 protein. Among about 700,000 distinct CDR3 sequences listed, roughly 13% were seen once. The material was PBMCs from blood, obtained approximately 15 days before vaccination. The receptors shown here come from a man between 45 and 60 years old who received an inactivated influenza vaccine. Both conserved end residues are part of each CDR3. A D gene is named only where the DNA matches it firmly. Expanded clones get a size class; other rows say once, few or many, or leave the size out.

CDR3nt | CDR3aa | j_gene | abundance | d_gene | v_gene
TGTGCCAGCAGCCAACAGGGCTATGGCTACACCTTC | CASSQQGYGYTF | TRBJ1-2 | few | NA | TRBV11-2
TGCGCCAGCAGCCGAGCGGGGGGCGGCTACAATGAGCAGTTCTTC | CASSRAGGGYNEQFF | TRBJ2-1 | NA | TRBD2 | TRBV4-1
TGCAGTGGAGAGTTTGGGGGACAAGGAGTCAATGAGCAGTTCTTC | CSGEFGGQGVNEQFF | TRBJ2-1 | few | NA | TRBV20-1
TGTGCCACCGGGGACAGGGAAGTTGACGAGCAGTACTTC | CATGDREVDEQYF | TRBJ2-7 | NA | TRBD1 | TRBV24-1
TGCAGTGCTAGAGAAATGCGCGAGGAGTTAGATACGCAGTATTTT | CSAREMREELDTQYF | TRBJ2-3 | many | NA | TRBV20-1
TGTGCCTGGAGTAGGGCGAATGAGGCCGGGGAGCTGTTTTTT | CAWSRANEAGELFF | TRBJ2-2 | few | NA | TRBV30
TGTGCCACCAGCAGAGGTGGGGGGGGTGCCTATAATTCACCCCTCCACTTT | CATSRGGGGAYNSPLHF | TRBJ1-6 | NA | NA | TRBV15
TGCAGTGCTAGAAGACAGAACAGAGATTCACCCCTCCACTTT | CSARRQNRDSPLHF | TRBJ1-6 | many | NA | TRBV20-1
TGTGCCATCCACCCAGGGGGGACGGATACCTACGAGCAGTACTTC | CAIHPGGTDTYEQYF | TRBJ2-7 | NA | NA | TRBV10-3
TGTGCCAGCAGTCGCCTCGGGGTCTCTGGAAACACCATATATTTT | CASSRLGVSGNTIYF | TRBJ1-3 | many | NA | TRBV12-3/TRBV12-4
TGTGCCAGCCCCGGGACAGATAGCAATCAGCCCCAGCATTTT | CASPGTDSNQPQHF | TRBJ1-5 | NA | TRBD1 | TRBV6-4
TGTGCCAGCAGCCGTAACGGGCCCAATGAAAAACTGTTTTTT | CASSRNGPNEKLFF | TRBJ1-4 | NA | NA | TRBV6-1
TGCAGCGTTGAAAGGACTAGTCGTTCGGGGGAGCTGTTTTTT | CSVERTSRSGELFF | TRBJ2-2 | NA | TRBD2 | TRBV29-1
TGTGCCAGCAGTGCTATTTCTAGGGTGAATGAGCAGTTCTTC | CASSAISRVNEQFF | TRBJ2-1 | NA | NA | TRBV9
TGCGCCAGCAGCCAGGGACAGCCGAACACTGAAGCTTTCTTT | CASSQGQPNTEAFF | TRBJ1-1 | many | TRBD1 | TRBV5-1
TGTGCCAGTAGGACCATCGGGGGCACTGAAGCTTTCTTT | CASRTIGGTEAFF | TRBJ1-1 | few | NA | TRBV19
TGTGCCATCAGTGATGAATACAGGGCGGACGAGCAGTACTTC | CAISDEYRADEQYF | TRBJ2-7 | few | NA | TRBV10-3
TGTGCCAGCAGTTCTGGACTAGCGGGGGGGCCCTTCTCCTACGAGCAGTACTTC | CASSSGLAGGPFSYEQYF | TRBJ2-7 | NA | TRBD2 | TRBV12-3/TRBV12-4
TGTGCCAGCAGCGTAGGGGGAGAGAATGAGCAGTTCTTC | CASSVGGENEQFF | TRBJ2-1 | NA | NA | TRBV9
TGTGCCAGCAGCCCACCCACCTTTGGGACAGGGTACAATGAGCAGTTCTTC | CASSPPTFGTGYNEQFF | TRBJ2-1 | few | TRBD1 | TRBV11-2
TGCAGCGTTGAATACTTCAGGGCGAATTACTATGGCTACACCTTC | CSVEYFRANYYGYTF | TRBJ1-2 | few | NA | TRBV29-1
TGTGCCACCAGTAGGGGAAAAACCTACGAGCAGTACTTC | CATSRGKTYEQYF | TRBJ2-7 | NA | NA | TRBV24-1
TGTGCCAGCAGTTTTGGCACCCACCAGGCAGGGCAGTACTTC | CASSFGTHQAGQYF | TRBJ2-7 | few | NA | TRBV27
TGTGCCAGCAGCCCCTGGCCTGGAGCCAAAAACATTCAGTACTTC | CASSPWPGAKNIQYF | TRBJ2-4 | NA | NA | TRBV14
TGTGCCAGCAGCCAATGGCAGGGCGGGGAGCAGTACTTC | CASSQWQGGEQYF | TRBJ2-7 | NA | NA | TRBV14
TGTGCCAGCAGTGGGGTGACTGAAGCTTTCTTT | CASSGVTEAFF | TRBJ1-1 | NA | NA | TRBV12-3/TRBV12-4
TGCAGTGCTAGAGATCACAGGGGGCTTAATGAAAAACTGTTTTTT | CSARDHRGLNEKLFF | TRBJ1-4 | NA | TRBD1 | TRBV20-1
TGTGCCAGCAGCGCCCCTCCTGGGGGCGGGGGTATGAACACCGGGGAGCTGTTTTTT | CASSAPPGGGGMNTGELFF | TRBJ2-2 | few | NA | TRBV2
TGTGCCAGCAGTGACTTAGACGGGGAGACCCAGTACTTC | CASSDLDGETQYF | TRBJ2-5 | NA | NA | TRBV6-4
TGTGCCAGCAGCTACGGGACAGGGGGAGCTTTCTTT | CASSYGTGGAFF | TRBJ1-1 | few | TRBD1 | TRBV5-6
TGTGCCAGCAGCCAAGCCAAGGGACTAGCTGTTGTCGAGCAGTACTTC | CASSQAKGLAVVEQYF | TRBJ2-7 | few | TRBD2 | TRBV4-2
TGCGCCAGCAGCTTGGTGGAGGTCTCCTACGAGCAGTACTTC | CASSLVEVSYEQYF | TRBJ2-7 | many | NA | TRBV5-1
TGCGCCAGCAGCCAAGATTTGGCGGGGGGGCCTACTGAGCAGTTCTTC | CASSQDLAGGPTEQFF | TRBJ2-1 | once | TRBD2 | TRBV4-3
TGCGCCAGCAGCCAAGTAGTATTCACTAGCGGGGTTACAGATACGCAGTATTTT | CASSQVVFTSGVTDTQYF | TRBJ2-3 | few | TRBD2 | TRBV4-1
TGTGCCAGCAGTAAACTAGCGGTTGTCAATGAGCAGTTCTTC | CASSKLAVVNEQFF | TRBJ2-1 | many | TRBD2 | TRBV12-3/TRBV12-4
TGCAGTGCTCGACCCAGGACTAGCGGACAAGAGACCCAGTACTTC | CSARPRTSGQETQYF | TRBJ2-5 | few | TRBD2 | TRBV20-1
TGTGCCAGCAGCCAATCGAGGGTCAGGGGAAGCAATCAGCCCCAGCATTTT | CASSQSRVRGSNQPQHF | TRBJ1-5 | NA | NA | TRBV16
TGTGCCAGCAGTTCCGGGACTAGCGAGAACTTCCTAGAGACCCAGTACTTC | CASSSGTSENFLETQYF | TRBJ2-5 | NA | TRBD2 | TRBV7-9
TGTGCCAGCAGCAGGACCCGGGACAGAAGCTACAATGAGCAGTTCTTC | CASSRTRDRSYNEQFF | TRBJ2-1 | NA | TRBD1 | TRBV7-2
TGTGCCAGCAAAAGACAGGGCTCTTCCTACGAGCAGTACTTC | CASKRQGSSYEQYF | TRBJ2-7 | NA | TRBD1 | TRBV12-3/TRBV12-4
TGTGCCAGCAGTTACACTAGCGGGAGGAACGAGCAGTACTTC | CASSYTSGRNEQYF | TRBJ2-7 | NA | TRBD2 | TRBV6-2/TRBV6-3
TGTGCCAGCAGCGTTGACAACTCCTACAATGAGCAGTTCTTC | CASSVDNSYNEQFF | TRBJ2-1 | few | NA | TRBV7-2
TGCGCCAGCAGCTTCATTCCGGAAGAGCAGTACTTC | CASSFIPEEQYF | TRBJ2-7 | NA | NA | TRBV5-1
TGTGCCACCAGCAGTACAGGGGGGCAAGAGACCCAGTACTTC | CATSSTGGQETQYF | TRBJ2-5 | once | TRBD1 | TRBV15
TGTGCCAGCAGTTTTAACGGGGGGACCTCCTACGAGCAGTACTTC | CASSFNGGTSYEQYF | TRBJ2-7 | NA | TRBD2 | TRBV28
TGTGCCAGCGGGAGGGAGCGGTTTGAGACCCAGTACTTC | CASGRERFETQYF | TRBJ2-5 | NA | TRBD2 | TRBV2
TGTGCCAGCAGCTTCGTAGCGGGATCTAGCACAGATACGCAGTATTTT | CASSFVAGSSTDTQYF | TRBJ2-3 | few | TRBD2 | TRBV7-2
TGTGCTAGTGGTTTGGCTATAGCGGGAGGAGAGACCCAGTACTTC | CASGLAIAGGETQYF | TRBJ2-5 | many | TRBD2 | TRBV12-5
TGCAGTGCTAGAGATGGTTGGGAGACCTACGAGCAGTACTTC | CSARDGWETYEQYF | TRBJ2-7 | NA | NA | TRBV20-1
TGCAGCGGGGGGCAGGGTTCCCGGGAGACCCAGTACTTC | CSGGQGSRETQYF | TRBJ2-5 | few | NA | TRBV29-1
TGTGCCAGCAGTTCGACGGGGGAGGCTGAGCAGTTCTTC | CASSSTGEAEQFF | TRBJ2-1 | NA | NA | TRBV11-2
TGCAGTGGTTTGGGACGGGGAACCTACGAGCAGTACTTC | CSGLGRGTYEQYF | TRBJ2-7 | once | NA | TRBV20-1
TGTGCCAGCAGTGACGGTGACGGCCCTTACCAGCCCCAGCATTTT | CASSDGDGPYQPQHF | TRBJ1-5 | NA | NA | TRBV25-1